A selection of T cell receptor beta chains follows, all from one sample in a study of blood T cell repertoires in COVID-19. TCRdb's table, derived via immunoSEQ multiplex PCR, lists solely in-frame clones and lacks some. The table records 150,000 to 200,000 clones, nearly 90% of them present only once. The sequencing sample was made of peripheral blood. These receptors all stem from a man in his 60s with active or convalescent COVID-19. CDR3s include the opening cysteine and the closing phenylalanine or tryptophan. D genes are given only for firm matches. Size values are once, few and many counts, or a class for expanded clones, and some rows have none.

>TRBJ1-5|TRBD1|-|TRBV6-5
TGTGCCAGCAGCCCCGGGACAGGGGGCGTCCAGCCCCAGCATTTT
CASSPGTGGVQPQHF
>TRBJ2-3|-|-|TRBV12-3/TRBV12-4
TGTGCCAGCAGCCCGGGGGTGGGAGATACGCAGTATTTT
CASSPGVGDTQYF
>TRBJ2-3|-|-|TRBV7-6
TGTGCCAGCAGCTCCAATCGGGACGGGGGAGTCACAGATACGCAGTATTTT
CASSSNRDGGVTDTQYF
>TRBJ2-5|-|-|TRBV10-3
TGTGCCATCAGCCTTGGGGGGCAAGAGACCCAGTACTTC
CAISLGGQETQYF
>TRBJ2-3|TRBD2|-|TRBV9
TGTGCCAGCAGCGTAGTGGCGACTAGCGGGGTGGCCGGAGATACGCAGTATTTT
CASSVVATSGVAGDTQYF
>TRBJ2-7|TRBD1|-|TRBV20-1
TGCAGTGCTAGTCACAGGGGGCACGAGCAGTACTTC
CSASHRGHEQYF
>TRBJ1-1|TRBD1|-|TRBV27
TGTGCCAGCAGTTTACAGGGGGCTCGGACTGAAGCTTTCTTT
CASSLQGARTEAFF
>TRBJ2-4|-|-|TRBV4-1
TGCGCCAGCAGCCAAGCCACAGACAGGAACATTCAGTACTTC
CASSQATDRNIQYF
>TRBJ2-3|TRBD2|-|TRBV30
TGTGCCTGGAGTTCTAGCGGGGGCACAGATACGCAGTATTTT
CAWSSSGGTDTQYF
>TRBJ2-7|TRBD1|-|TRBV7-9
TGTGCCAGCGCGGACAGGTGGGACTACGAGCAGTACTTC
CASADRWDYEQYF
>TRBJ1-3|-|few|TRBV18
TGTGCCAGCTCCCCTCAGGCGAACTCTGGAAACACCATATATTTT
CASSPQANSGNTIYF
>TRBJ1-1|-|-|TRBV5-1
TGCGCCAGCAGCTTGGTCGGGGGACGGGACACTGAAGCTTTCTTT
CASSLVGGRDTEAFF
>TRBJ2-2|TRBD1|-|TRBV2
TGTGCCAGCAGGGGACAGCAGCTCGGGGAGCTGTTTTTT
CASRGQQLGELFF
>TRBJ1-2|TRBD1|-|TRBV19
TGTGCCAGTAGTAATACAGGGGGCACTGGCTACACCTTC
CASSNTGGTGYTF
>TRBJ2-7|-|-|TRBV7-9
TGTGCCAGCAGCTTGGCAGGATTCTCCTACGAGCAGTACTTC
CASSLAGFSYEQYF
>TRBJ2-7|TRBD2|-|TRBV6-2/TRBV6-3
TGTGCCAGCAGTCGGACTAGCGGGGGACTCCCTATAACAGACGAGCAGTACTTC
CASSRTSGGLPITDEQYF
>TRBJ2-3|-|-|TRBV11-2
TGTGCCAGCAGCTTATCCACCGGACTTCGCACAGATACGCAGTATTTT
CASSLSTGLRTDTQYF
>TRBJ1-5|-|-|TRBV4-1
TGCGCCAGCAGCCAAGTGGGGCAGGGAAATCAGCCCCAGCATTTT
CASSQVGQGNQPQHF
>TRBJ1-5|TRBD1|few|TRBV11-2
TGTGCCAGCAGCTCTACCGGGACAGGGGTTCAGCCCCAGCATTTT
CASSSTGTGVQPQHF
>TRBJ2-1|TRBD2|-|TRBV7-6
TGTGCCAGCAGTTTAGCGGGGGGGCTCCTCAATGAGCAGTTCTTC
CASSLAGGLLNEQFF
>TRBJ2-1|TRBD2|-|TRBV11-2
TGTGCCAGCAGCTTAGTAGATAGCGGGGGGTCGATCGCGAATGAGCAGTTCTTC
CASSLVDSGGSIANEQFF
>TRBJ2-5|TRBD1|-|TRBV4-1
TGCGCCAGCAGCCAAGATCCCCCAGGGGGCCAAGAGACCCAGTACTTC
CASSQDPPGGQETQYF
>TRBJ1-3|-|-|TRBV5-5
TGTGCCAGCAGCTTGGGCCAGGCCGGGGGCACCATATATTTT
CASSLGQAGGTIYF
>TRBJ2-3|TRBD1|once|TRBV7-9
TGTGCCAGCAGTTATACAGGGGGTCGGACAGATACGCAGTATTTT
CASSYTGGRTDTQYF
>TRBJ1-5|-|-|TRBV6-5
TGTGCCAGCAGCCGGACAGTGAATCAGCCCCAGCATTTT
CASSRTVNQPQHF
>TRBJ1-2|-|few|TRBV28
TGTGCCAGCAGTTATGCCCGTGGCGGGGTCGATGGCTACACCTTC
CASSYARGGVDGYTF
>TRBJ2-7|TRBD1|-|TRBV5-5
TGTGCCAGCAGCTTGGCGGGACAGGGACAGCAGTACTTC
CASSLAGQGQQYF
>TRBJ2-3|TRBD1|-|TRBV5-4
TGTGCCAGCAGCTCGGGACAGGGCACAGATACGCAGTATTTT
CASSSGQGTDTQYF
>TRBJ2-5|TRBD2|-|TRBV28
TGTGCCAGCAGTCTAGCGGGGAGGGAGACCCAGTACTTC
CASSLAGRETQYF
>TRBJ2-3|TRBD2|once|TRBV28
TGTGCCACCACTAGCGGGGGGAATACAGATACGCAGTATTTT
CATTSGGNTDTQYF
>TRBJ2-5|TRBD2|-|TRBV5-4
TGTGCCAGCAGCTCCGGCGGGACTAGCGGGGGGGATATCAGGGCCCAGTACTTC
CASSSGGTSGGDIRAQYF
>TRBJ1-2|-|-|TRBV6-1
TGTGCCAGCAGTGAGGGGGGGCCAGCTAACTATGGCTACACCTTC
CASSEGGPANYGYTF
>TRBJ1-6|TRBD1|-|TRBV5-6
TGTGCCAGCAGCTTGGTTCAGGGGGCAGGCTCCTATAATTCACCCCTCCACTTT
CASSLVQGAGSYNSPLHF
>TRBJ1-2|TRBD1|many|TRBV6-6
TGTGCCAGCAGTCCCCAGGCGCCGGGACAGGGACCTAAGGACTATGGCTACACCTTC
CASSPQAPGQGPKDYGYTF
>TRBJ1-6|TRBD1|-|TRBV5-5
TGTGCCAGCAGCTTTGGGCAGGGGGGTTCACCCCTCCACTTT
CASSFGQGGSPLHF
>TRBJ2-3|-|-|TRBV24-1
TGTGCCACCAGAACGACAGGCGGCACAGATACGCAGTATTTT
CATRTTGGTDTQYF
>TRBJ2-5|-|-|TRBV3-1/TRBV3-2
TGTGCCAGCAGCCAAGGCAGCGGCGGTAAGACCCAGTACTTC
CASSQGSGGKTQYF
>TRBJ1-1|TRBD1|few|TRBV7-9
TGTGCCAGCAGCCGGACAGGGGGCGTTACTGAAGCTTTCTTT
CASSRTGGVTEAFF
>TRBJ2-7|-|-|TRBV7-9
TGTGCCAGCAGCTCCACGTCGGTCTGGGCCACACAGTACTTC
CASSSTSVWATQYF
>TRBJ2-1|TRBD2|-|TRBV20-1
TGCAGTGCTAGTCGACTAGCGGGGTATCACAATGAGCAGTTCTTC
CSASRLAGYHNEQFF